A single sample is the source of the 20 T cell receptor beta chains below, sequenced in a study of low-dose radiotherapy and immunotherapy resistance in tumors. TRAV- and TRBV-specific primers, spanning alpha and beta chains, primed first-strand cDNA. Using a constant-region primer together with a V-primer adapter, TCRs were subjected to 15 to 20 PCR cycles of amplification. One entry per CDR3 protein, called by TCRdb with MiXCR from the reads. The table has roughly 76,000 distinct CDR3 sequences, about 20% seen once. The time point is: before trial treatment. Sequencing was performed on PBMCs, taken before treatment. The receptors shown here come from a male donor with prostate cancer.

This clonotype was recorded at least ten times. The V and J genes are TRBV12-3 or TRBV12-4 and TRBJ2-5; 10 nucleotides match TRBD2. V lost 3 bases and J lost 4; bases outside the gene matches: 5. This CDR3 has 15 amino acids. The CDR3 sequence is CASSLSSGGGETQYF. The CDR3 nucleotides read TGTGCCAGCAGTTTGTCTAGCGGGGGTGGAGAGACCCAGTACTTC.

In the case of this clonotype: A far larger clone lies a single base away; this is likely a read error. The gene calls are TRBV5-3 and TRBJ2-3; D could derive from TRBD1 or TRBD2 (5 bases each). TRBV5-3 is reported as an ORF; its role is uncertain. The CDR3 runs 15 residues. This chain's CDR3 is CASSLRGASTDTQYF. The DNA for the CDR3 is TGTGCCAGCAGCTTGAGGGGCGCTTCCACAGATACGCAGTATTTT.

In its sample, this clonotype was seen many times. As DNA, the CDR3 is TGCGCCAGCAGCTTGGGATTGGGGGGAGATCAGCCCCAGCATTTT. This gives the protein CASSLGLGGDQPQHF. The rearrangement uses TRBV5-1 and TRBJ1-5, with a weak D call TRBD1 (5 bases). This CDR3 has 15 residues. The ends were cut back, 0 bases at V and 5 bases at J, with 12 bases in the middle. CDR1 is SGHRS and CDR2 is YFSETQ in the germline V gene.

This clonotype was picked up many times. The chain employs TRBV19 and TRBJ2-1; D is possibly TRBD2 (5 bases). The CDR3 loop spans 15 amino acids. V was cut by 7 bases and J by 4 bases, with 17 bases left in between. In germline, CDR1 is LNHDA, CDR2 SQIVND (reference sequence). CDR3 amino acids: CASTGGLAVYNEQFF. The CDR3 DNA follows: TGTGCCAGTACTGGTGGGCTAGCAGTATACAATGAGCAGTTCTTC.

This clonotype was seen at least ten times. The V gene is TRBV20-1, the J gene TRBJ2-1, with D perhaps TRBD1 or TRBD2 (5 bases each). The V end was cut by 3 bases, the J end by 5 bases, with 17 bases between. This CDR3 is built from 15 residues. CDR1 is DFQATT and CDR2 is SNEGSKA in the germline V gene (reference sequence). CDR3 DNA sequence: TGCAGTGCTAGTGACTCCCGGGACGCGGACAATGAGCAGTTCTTC. This translates into CSASDSRDADNEQFF.

This chain connects TRBV20-1 to TRBJ1-5; 8 nucleotides align to TRBD1. This CDR3 has 17 residues. Germline lookup yields CDR1 DFQATT and CDR2 SNEGSKA (reference sequence). J lost 6 bases, V lost 3 bases, and 16 bases had no gene match. The CDR3 here is CSARPAGGVLWTQPQHF. In nucleotides, the CDR3 is TGCAGTGCTAGGCCGGCAGGGGGCGTGTTGTGGACTCAGCCCCAGCATTTT.

This clonotype came up many times. This chain connects TRBV7-2 to TRBJ2-3, with 14 bases fitting TRBD2. The J segment lost 0 bases and the V segment lost 1 base, leaving 3 bases of the junction unmatched. Germline CDR1 SGHTA, CDR2 FQGNSA. This CDR3 is 18 amino acids long. In DNA, the CDR3 is TGTGCCAGCAGCTTAGAGGGGACTAGCGGGGGTAGCACAGATACGCAGTATTTT. This codes for CASSLEGTSGGSTDTQYF.

This clonotype was seen at least ten times. The chain combines TRBV7-9 with TRBJ1-3; D not certain. The CDR3 totals 15 residues. The V end lost 3 bases, the J end lost 0 bases, and 9 bases lay between the germline ends. Germline loops: CDR1 SEHNR, CDR2 FQNEAQ (reference sequence). In DNA, the CDR3 is TGTGCCAGCAGCTTCCCGACGGGCTCTGGAAACACCATATATTTT. Protein product: CASSFPTGSGNTIYF. The full variable domain, in which reference TRBV7-9 and TRBJ1-3 provide the parts outside the CDR3, is DTGVSQNPRHKITKRGQNVTFRCDPISEHNRLYWYRQTLGQGPEFLTYFQNEAQLEKSRLLSDRFSAERPKGSFSTLEIQRTEQGDSAMYLCASSFPTGSGNTIYFGEGSWLTVV.

This clonotype has a count of ten or more. The genes are TRBV6-5 and TRBJ1-2, with 8 bases lining up with TRBD1. Losses at the gene ends were 5 bases for V and 8 bases for J; bases not matched to a gene: 10. CDR1 and CDR2 (germline): MNHEY, SVGAGI. The CDR3 has 14 amino acids. CDR3: CASSDDRGRGGYTF. The DNA for the CDR3 is TGTGCCAGCAGTGACGACAGGGGCAGGGGGGGCTACACCTTC.

J is TRBJ1-1 and V is TRBV19; 9 nucleotides match TRBD1. The CDR3 spans 16 residues. Germline V gene sequence: CDR1 LNHDA, CDR2 SQIVND (reference sequence). V shed 6 bases and J 3 bases; nucleotides not matched to a gene: 11. The CDR3 loop reads CASRRVGRQGDTEAFF. The CDR3 DNA sequence: TGTGCCAGTAGAAGGGTTGGGAGACAGGGGGACACTGAAGCTTTCTTT.

A note on this clonotype: This is likely an artifact of a read error, given a far larger clone one base away. The chain joins TRBV11-2 to TRBJ2-7; unclear D gene. The germline V gene encodes CDR1 SGHAT and CDR2 FQNNGV. The V and J ends lost 0 bases and 7 bases respectively, with 16 bases between them. The CDR3 loop spans 15 amino acids. The CDR3 spells CASSLEHSTYNEQYF. CDR3 DNA sequence: TGTGCCAGCAGCTTAGAACACTCTACCTACAATGAGCAGTACTTC.

The rearrangement joins TRBV3-1 to TRBJ2-7, with D unresolved. The CDR3 has 13 residues. Trimming took off 1 base at V and 3 bases at J, with 7 bases between the two ends. Germline CDR1 is LGHDT and CDR2 is YNNKEL (reference sequence). This chain's CDR3 is CASSQGVDYEQYF. CDR3 in DNA: TGTGCCAGCAGCCAAGGCGTAGACTACGAGCAGTACTTC.

Worth noting for this clonotype: It is unclear where the CDR3 begins or ends on the DNA, so no DNA is shown, and the CDR3 is as TCRdb lists it. This rearrangement joins TRBV2 to TRBJ2-1; no check of the table's D call, TRBD2, against the DNA was made. Ends included, the CDR3 has 24 residues. CDR1 is SNHLY, CDR2 FYNNEI, per germline. The CDR3: CASTNQTALYFCATSDLTSGRLFF.

This clonotype was seen ten or more times. This chain uses TRBV6-5 with TRBJ2-1, with D perhaps TRBD2 (7 bases). With 5 bases removed from V and 10 bases from J, the gap between germline ends came to 21 bases. Germline assignment: CDR1 MNHEY and CDR2 SVGAGI. CDR3 length equals 15 residues. CDR3 loop: CASSPGGPTRVEQFF. The CDR3 bases are TGTGCCAGCAGTCCGGGGGGCCCGACCCGGGTGGAGCAGTTCTTC.

This clonotype has ten or more counts. The genes are TRBV11-2 and TRBJ2-5; D gene ambiguous. Germline V gives CDR1 SGHAT, CDR2 FQNNGV. CDR3 length equals 13 residues. V was trimmed by 2 bases and J by 5 bases, leaving 9 bases between them. The CDR3 loop is CASSLKFQETQYF. DNA for the CDR3: TGTGCCAGCAGCTTAAAGTTCCAGGAGACCCAGTACTTC. The whole variable domain, remainder taken from reference TRBV11-2 and TRBJ2-5, is EAGVAQSPRYKIIEKRQSVAFWCNPISGHATLYWYQQILGQGPKLLIQFQNNGVVDDSQLPKDRFSAERLKGVDSTLKIQPAKLEDSAVYLCASSLKFQETQYFGPGTRLLVL.

At least ten counts were recorded for this clonotype. The chain links TRBV11-2 to TRBJ2-2; D may be TRBD2 (6 bases). This CDR3 spans 14 amino acids. With 4 bases removed from V and 5 bases from J, the gap between germline ends came to 11 bases. Per the germline V gene, CDR1 is SGHAT and CDR2 is FQNNGV. CDR3 in amino acids: CASSSRLETGELFF. CDR3 bases: TGTGCCAGCAGCTCGCGACTAGAAACCGGGGAGCTGTTTTTT.

This clonotype has a count of ten or more. CDR3 nucleotides: TGTGCCTGGGGCCTGGAGGGTGGGTTGGATTCACCCCTCCACTTT. Translated: CAWGLEGGLDSPLHF. The rearrangement joins TRBV30 to TRBJ1-6; no definite D call. V lost 5 bases, J lost 8 bases, and 19 bases lay in between. The CDR3 has 15 residues. Germline CDR1 and CDR2: GTSNPN and SVGIG (reference sequence).

Only one count was recorded for this clonotype. The chain uses TRBV19 and TRBJ2-3, with unresolved D. Germline lookup yields CDR1 LNHDA and CDR2 SQIVND (reference sequence). Deletions cut 3 bases from V and 0 bases from J, with 13 bases between. The CDR3 sequence is 16 residues long. The CDR3 DNA reads TGTGCCAGTAGTATCCGGAACTCTGCTAGCACAGATACGCAGTATTTT. This encodes CASSIRNSASTDTQYF.

This clonotype has a count of ten or more. V and J are TRBV3-1 and TRBJ2-5; the D gene is possibly TRBD2 (6 bases). Trimming removed 1 base from V and 2 bases from J, with 11 bases in between. The germline gives CDR1 LGHDT, CDR2 YNNKEL (reference sequence). CDR3 length: 15 amino acids. CDR3 region: CASSQAWGGQETQYF. CDR3 bases: TGTGCCAGCAGCCAAGCGTGGGGAGGTCAAGAGACCCAGTACTTC.

In its sample, this clonotype was seen many times. The chain carries TRBV30 and TRBJ2-3; 9 bases agree with TRBD2. The CDR3 runs 14 residues. V lost 4 bases and J lost 2; bases outside the gene matches: 4. Germline-derived CDR1 and CDR2 are GTSNPN and SVGIG (reference sequence). CDR3 sequence reads: CAWNQRGVTDTQYF. The CDR3 nucleotides read TGTGCCTGGAACCAGCGGGGGGTCACAGATACGCAGTATTTT.